This T cell receptor (beta chain) was observed in a study of tumor-infiltrating lymphocytes in primary liver carcinoma. At the level of the study: All lesions had stage T1-T3 N0M0 and 4.2 to 10 cm widths. Overall study results and limits: The bulk unsorted samples meant that CD4+ and CD8+ repertoires went uncompared. When set against blood, tumors had a significantly higher top-250-clone fraction (p = 0.039).

Researchers drew blood RNA from unsorted whole blood and extracted germline DNA as well. Comment on this clonotype: Its target is unknown.

This CDR3 comprises 16 residues. The germline gives CDR1 SEHNR, CDR2 FQNEAQ (reference sequence). The V and J ends lost 1 base and 2 bases respectively, with 13 bases between them. Researchers generated TCR beta cDNA from about 460 ng of total RNA, relying on a constant-region primer. Nested multiplex PCR, run for three rounds with slightly modified ARM-PCR, yielded TCR beta libraries. TRBV1-TRBV30 forward primers paired with a C-beta reverse primer were used in the first two PCR rounds, which ran approximately 11 cycles each. One entry per CDR3 protein results from TCRdb running MiXCR on the multiplex PCR reads. The sample lists 250,000 to 400,000 distinct CDR3 sequences, 65% occurring once.

Sequencing was done on a sample of peripheral blood. V usage is TRBV7-9 and J usage is TRBJ2-3; no definite D call. The origin of this receptor is a middle-aged man with primary liver carcinoma and hepatitis B virus infection. DNA for the CDR3: TGTGCCAGCAGCTTAGGTACCGGCCAGAACACAGATACGCAGTATTTT. The encoded protein is CASSLGTGQNTDTQYF.